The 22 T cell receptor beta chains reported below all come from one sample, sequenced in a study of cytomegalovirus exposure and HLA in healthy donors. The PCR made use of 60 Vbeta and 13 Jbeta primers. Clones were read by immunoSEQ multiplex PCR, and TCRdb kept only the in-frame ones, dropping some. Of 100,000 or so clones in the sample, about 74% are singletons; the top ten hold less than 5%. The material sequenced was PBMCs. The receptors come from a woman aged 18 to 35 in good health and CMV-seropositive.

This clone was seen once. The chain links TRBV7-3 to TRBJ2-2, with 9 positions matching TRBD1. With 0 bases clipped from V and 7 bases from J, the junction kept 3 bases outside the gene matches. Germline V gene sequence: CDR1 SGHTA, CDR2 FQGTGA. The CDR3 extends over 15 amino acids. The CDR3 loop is CASSLTGQGVGELFF. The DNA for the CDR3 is TGTGCCAGCAGCTTAACGGGACAGGGAGTCGGGGAGCTGTTTTTT.

CDR3 sequence reads: CASSPRGNSPLHF. The CDR3 region has the DNA TGTGCCAGCAGTCCGAGGGGGAATTCACCCCTCCACTTT. The chain recombines TRBV27 with TRBJ1-6; possible D gene TRBD1, 6 bases. Germline-derived CDR1 and CDR2 are MNHEY and SMNVEV (reference sequence). CDR3 length: 13 amino acids. Trimming left V 5 bases short and J 7 bases short, with 9 bases between.

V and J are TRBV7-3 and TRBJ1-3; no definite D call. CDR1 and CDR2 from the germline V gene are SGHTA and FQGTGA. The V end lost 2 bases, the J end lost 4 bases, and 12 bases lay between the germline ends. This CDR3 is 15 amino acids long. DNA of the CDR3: TGTGCCAGCAGCTTACAATCGGGTTTCGGAAACACCATATATTTT. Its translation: CASSLQSGFGNTIYF.

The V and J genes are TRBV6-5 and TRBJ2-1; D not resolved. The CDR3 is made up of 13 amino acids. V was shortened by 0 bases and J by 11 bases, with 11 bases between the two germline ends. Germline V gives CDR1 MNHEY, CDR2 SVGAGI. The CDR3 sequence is CASSYSPYLKQFF. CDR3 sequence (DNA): TGTGCCAGCAGTTACTCTCCCTACTTGAAGCAGTTCTTC.

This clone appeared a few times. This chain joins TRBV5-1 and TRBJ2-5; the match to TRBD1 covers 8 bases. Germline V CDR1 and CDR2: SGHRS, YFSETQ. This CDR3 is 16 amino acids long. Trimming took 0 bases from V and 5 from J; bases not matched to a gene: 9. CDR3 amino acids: CASSLAPTGAGETQYF. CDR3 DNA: TGCGCCAGCAGCTTGGCACCGACAGGGGCAGGGGAGACCCAGTACTTC.

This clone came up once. The CDR3 is CASSLTGIDQPQHF. Here the CDR3 DNA reads TGTGCCAGCAGCCTCACAGGGATCGATCAGCCCCAGCATTTT. This chain uses TRBV7-2 with TRBJ1-5, with a tentative D call TRBD1 (6 bases). The germline V and J ends were trimmed by 5 bases and 5 bases, with 13 bases remaining between them. The CDR3 covers 14 residues. Germline V gives CDR1 SGHTA, CDR2 FQGNSA.

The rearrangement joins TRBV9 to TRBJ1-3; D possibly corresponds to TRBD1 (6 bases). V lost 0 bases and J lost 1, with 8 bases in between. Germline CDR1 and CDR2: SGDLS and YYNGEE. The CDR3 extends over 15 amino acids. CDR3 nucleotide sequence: TGTGCCAGCAGCGTAGACACAGGGTCTGGAAACACCATATATTTT. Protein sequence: CASSVDTGSGNTIYF.

CDR3 nucleotide sequence: TGTGCCAGCAGCTTAGCGGACAGGGGGCATACTGAAGCTTTCTTT. Translation gives CASSLADRGHTEAFF. The chain recombines TRBV13 with TRBJ1-1; 11 bases match TRBD1. With V trimmed by 1 base and J by 5 bases, 3 bases remained unmatched. CDR1 and CDR2 (germline): PRHDT, FYEKMQ (reference sequence). The CDR3 sequence is 15 residues long.

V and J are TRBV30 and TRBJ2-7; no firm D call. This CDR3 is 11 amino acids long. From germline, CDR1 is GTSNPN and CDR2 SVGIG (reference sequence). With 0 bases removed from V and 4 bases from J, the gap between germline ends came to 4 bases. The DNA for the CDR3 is TGTGCCTGGAGTGTGGCTTACGAGCAGTACTTC. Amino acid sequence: CAWSVAYEQYF.

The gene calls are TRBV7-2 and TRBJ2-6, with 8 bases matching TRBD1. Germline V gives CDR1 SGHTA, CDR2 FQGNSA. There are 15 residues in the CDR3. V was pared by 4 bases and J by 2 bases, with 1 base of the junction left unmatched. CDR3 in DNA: TGTGCCAGCAGCTCCAGGGGGCCTGGGGCCAACGTCCTGACTTTC. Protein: CASSSRGPGANVLTF.

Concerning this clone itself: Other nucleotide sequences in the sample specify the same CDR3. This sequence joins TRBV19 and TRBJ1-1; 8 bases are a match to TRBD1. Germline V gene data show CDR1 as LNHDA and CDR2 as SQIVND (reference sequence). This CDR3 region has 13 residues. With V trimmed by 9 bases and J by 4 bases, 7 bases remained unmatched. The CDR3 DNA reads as TGTGCCAGCCGACAGGGGCGCGGCACTGAAGCTTTCTTT. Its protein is CASRQGRGTEAFF.

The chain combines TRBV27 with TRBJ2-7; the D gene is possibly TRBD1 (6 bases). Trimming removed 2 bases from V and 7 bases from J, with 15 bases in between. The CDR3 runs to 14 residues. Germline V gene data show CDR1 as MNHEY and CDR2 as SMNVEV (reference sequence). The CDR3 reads CASSLSQGSREQYF. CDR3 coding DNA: TGTGCCAGCAGTTTAAGTCAGGGGTCCCGTGAGCAGTACTTC.

CDR3 coding DNA: TGCGCCAGCAGCTTAGACAGGGGGAACTATGGCTACACCTTC. Translation gives CASSLDRGNYGYTF. The chain has TRBV5-1 and TRBJ1-2, with 9 bases identical to TRBD1. V shed 2 bases and J 2 bases; nucleotides not matched to a gene: 1. The CDR3 extends over 14 amino acids. Germline V gives CDR1 SGHRS, CDR2 YFSETQ.

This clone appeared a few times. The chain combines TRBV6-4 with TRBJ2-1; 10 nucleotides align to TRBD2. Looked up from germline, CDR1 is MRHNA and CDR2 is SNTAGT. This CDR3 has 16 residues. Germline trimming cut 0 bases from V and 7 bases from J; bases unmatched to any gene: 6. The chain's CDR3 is CASSDSASGSSNEQFF. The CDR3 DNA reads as TGTGCCAGCAGTGACTCGGCTAGCGGGAGTAGTAATGAGCAGTTCTTC.

The CDR3 coding sequence is TGCAGCGTTGAAGGTGTACTAGCGCAGTTCTTC. Its protein is CSVEGVLAQFF. The chain couples TRBV29-1 to TRBJ2-1, with D possibly being TRBD2 (6 bases). The length of the CDR3 is 11 residues. Germline V CDR1 and CDR2: SQVTM, ANQGSEA. Between the trimmed V and J ends, which lost 1 base and 12 bases, there was a span of 10 bases.

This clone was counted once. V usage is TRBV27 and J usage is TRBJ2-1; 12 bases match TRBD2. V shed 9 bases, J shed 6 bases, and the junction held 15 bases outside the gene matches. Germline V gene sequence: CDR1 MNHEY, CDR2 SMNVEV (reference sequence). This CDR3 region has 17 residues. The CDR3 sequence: CASRTSGTKAPLNEQFF. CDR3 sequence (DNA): TGTGCCAGTAGGACTAGCGGGACCAAAGCCCCCCTCAATGAGCAGTTCTTC.

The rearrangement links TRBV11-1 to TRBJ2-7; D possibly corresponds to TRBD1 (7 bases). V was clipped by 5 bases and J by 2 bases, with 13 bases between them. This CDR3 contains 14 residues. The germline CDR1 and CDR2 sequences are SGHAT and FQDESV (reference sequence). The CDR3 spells CASSAGGGTYEQYF. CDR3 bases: TGTGCCAGCAGCGCCGGAGGGGGCACCTACGAGCAGTACTTC. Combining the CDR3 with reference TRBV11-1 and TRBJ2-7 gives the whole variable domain EAEVAQSPRYKITEKSQAVAFWCDPISGHATLYWYRQILGQGPELLVQFQDESVVDDSQLPKDRFSAERLKGVDSTLKIQPAELGDSAMYLCASSAGGGTYEQYFGPGTRLTVT.

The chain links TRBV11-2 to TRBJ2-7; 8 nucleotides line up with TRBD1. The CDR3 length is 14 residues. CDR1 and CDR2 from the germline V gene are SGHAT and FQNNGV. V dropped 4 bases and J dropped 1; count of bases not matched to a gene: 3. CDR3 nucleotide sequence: TGTGCCAGCAGCTACCGACAGGGGTCCTACGAGCAGTACTTC. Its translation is CASSYRQGSYEQYF.

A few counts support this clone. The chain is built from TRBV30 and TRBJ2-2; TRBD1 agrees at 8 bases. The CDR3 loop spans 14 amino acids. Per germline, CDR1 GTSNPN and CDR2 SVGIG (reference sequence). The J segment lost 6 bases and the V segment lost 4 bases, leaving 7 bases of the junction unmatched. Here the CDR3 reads CAWTDRGGSGELFF. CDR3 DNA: TGTGCCTGGACAGACAGGGGAGGATCCGGGGAGCTGTTTTTT. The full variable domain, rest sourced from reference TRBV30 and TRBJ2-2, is SQTIHQWPATLVQPVGSPLSLECTVEGTSNPNLYWYRQAAGRGLQLLFYSVGIGQISSEVPQNLSASRPQDRQFILSSKKLLLSDSGFYLCAWTDRGGSGELFFGEGSRLTVL.

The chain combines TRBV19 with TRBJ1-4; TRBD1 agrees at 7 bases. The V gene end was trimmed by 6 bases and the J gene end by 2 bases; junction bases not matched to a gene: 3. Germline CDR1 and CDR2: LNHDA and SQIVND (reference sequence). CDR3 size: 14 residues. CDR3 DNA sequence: TGTGCCAGTAGGAAGACAGGGACTAATGAAAAACTGTTTTTT. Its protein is CASRKTGTNEKLFF.

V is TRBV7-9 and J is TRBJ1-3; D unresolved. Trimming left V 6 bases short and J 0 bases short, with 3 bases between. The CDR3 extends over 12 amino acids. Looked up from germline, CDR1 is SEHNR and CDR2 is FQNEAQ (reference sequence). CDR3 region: CASRSSGNTIYF. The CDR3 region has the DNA TGTGCCAGCAGGAGCTCTGGAAACACCATATATTTT.

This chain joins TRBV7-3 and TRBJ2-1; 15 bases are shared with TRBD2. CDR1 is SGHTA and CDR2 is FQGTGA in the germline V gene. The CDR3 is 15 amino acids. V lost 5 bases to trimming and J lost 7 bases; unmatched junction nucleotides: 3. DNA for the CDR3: TGTGCCAGCAGCCCCGGGACTAGCGGGGGGAATGAGCAGTTCTTC. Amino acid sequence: CASSPGTSGGNEQFF.